This is a list of T cell receptor beta chains from one sample in a study of beta chain features in type 1 diabetes. Assay: immunoSEQ multiplex PCR; the TCRdb copy retains only in-frame clones and omits some. Of roughly 400,000 clones detected, more than 13% appear once; the ten largest clones hold approximately 0.02%. The sequenced material came from naive CD4+ T cells from blood. All receptors derive from a woman aged 18-29 years in good health. CDR3s include the opening cysteine and the closing phenylalanine or tryptophan. The D gene is left open where the match is weak. A clone size is listed for some rows: how often the clone was seen (once, few, many), or a class if it is expanded.

>TRBD2|TRBV29-1|few|TRBJ2-2
CSVAGTRGTGELFF
TGCAGCGTCGCCGGGACTAGGGGCACCGGGGAGCTGTTTTTT
>.|TRBV27|few|TRBJ1-5
CASRDSRNQPQHF
TGTGCCAGTAGAGACAGTCGCAATCAGCCCCAGCATTTT
>TRBD1|TRBV28|.|TRBJ2-7
CASSSAGTGTYEQYF
TGTGCCAGCAGTTCCGCCGGGACAGGGACCTACGAGCAGTACTTC
>TRBD2|TRBV29-1|few|TRBJ2-1
CSVDGLAGISKQFF
TGCAGCGTTGACGGGCTAGCGGGAATAAGTAAGCAGTTCTTC
>TRBD1|TRBV4-2|few|TRBJ2-2
CASSVSGTGARELFF
TGTGCCAGCAGCGTCTCCGGGACAGGGGCCAGAGAGCTGTTTTTT
>TRBD1|TRBV30|once|TRBJ2-3
CAWNRGSTDTQYF
TGTGCCTGGAACAGGGGAAGCACAGATACGCAGTATTTT
>.|TRBV11-2|few|TRBJ1-2
CASSPQGNYGYTF
TGTGCCAGCAGCCCTCAGGGGAACTATGGCTACACCTTC
>.|TRBV28|.|TRBJ2-5
CASSLQETQYF
TGTGCCAGCAGTTTACAGGAGACCCAGTACTTC
>.|TRBV27|few|TRBJ1-3
CASRRTAGNTIYF
TGTGCCAGCAGACGGACAGCTGGAAACACCATATATTTT
>TRBD2|TRBV4-3|once|TRBJ2-1
CASSHTLAGVTYNEQFF
TGCGCCAGCAGCCACACACTAGCGGGAGTAACCTACAATGAGCAGTTCTTC
>.|TRBV4-2|.|TRBJ1-3
CASSRETARFGNTIYF
TGTGCCAGCAGCCGCGAGACAGCGCGTTTTGGAAACACCATATATTTT
>TRBD1|TRBV30|.|TRBJ1-1
CAWSGQGAGTEAFF
TGTGCCTGGAGTGGACAGGGGGCCGGTACTGAAGCTTTCTTT
>.|TRBV6-1|.|TRBJ2-3
CASSERDWAQSRQYF
TGTGCCAGCAGTGAAAGGGACTGGGCACAAAGTAGGCAGTATTTT
>TRBD1|TRBV9|few|TRBJ1-2
CASSPQSQGDGGYTF
TGTGCCAGCAGCCCTCAGAGCCAGGGGGACGGGGGCTACACCTTC